A single sample gave rise to the 11 T cell receptor beta chains below, sequenced in a study of cytomegalovirus exposure and HLA in healthy donors. 60 Vbeta and 13 Jbeta primers were used in PCR. Data came from immunoSEQ multiplex PCR; TCRdb stores just in-frame clones and leaves some out. This table holds 110,000 to 150,000 clones, 70% to 85% found once. Material for sequencing was PBMCs. The receptor set was obtained from a man aged 35-49 years in good health and CMV-seropositive.

This chain uses TRBV5-4 with TRBJ1-1, with 9 bases matching TRBD1. Germline CDR1 reads SGHNT; CDR2 reads YYREEE (reference sequence). Losses at the gene ends were 4 bases for V and 3 bases for J; bases not matched to a gene: 7. The CDR3 has 15 amino acids. The DNA of the CDR3 is TGTGCCAGCAGCACAACAGGGGGCGTTGACACTGAAGCTTTCTTT. Its translation is CASSTTGGVDTEAFF.

This chain connects TRBV5-8 to TRBJ1-1; perhaps TRBD1 as D (5 bases). The CDR3 has 16 amino acids. Between the trimmed V and J ends, which lost 0 bases and 5 bases, there was a span of 17 bases. Germline assignment: CDR1 SGHTS and CDR2 YDEGEE. DNA of the CDR3: TGTGCCAGCAGCTTGGTTCGATTTCAGGGTCTAACTGAAGCTTTCTTT. Its translation: CASSLVRFQGLTEAFF.

The V and J genes are TRBV7-2 and TRBJ1-6; 9 bases line up with TRBD1. J gave up 4 bases and V 8 bases, and 3 bases lay outside the gene matches. In germline, CDR1 is SGHTA, CDR2 FQGNSA. The CDR3 has 14 amino acids. CDR3 bases: TGTGCCAGCCGGGACAGGGATTATAATTCACCCCTCCACTTT. Translating gives CASRDRDYNSPLHF.

This clone was detected a few times. The chain recombines TRBV2 with TRBJ2-3; 7 positions match TRBD2. Germline V lookup: CDR1 SNHLY, CDR2 FYNNEI. This CDR3 spans 16 amino acids. Trimming took 5 bases from V and 0 from J; bases not matched to a gene: 8. In DNA, the CDR3 is TGTGCCAGCAGTACTCTTCTAGCGGCTAGCACAGATACGCAGTATTTT. Amino acid sequence: CASSTLLAASTDTQYF.

This clone was picked up one time. The rearrangement joins TRBV7-6 to TRBJ2-7, with 11 bases identical to TRBD1. This CDR3 has 15 amino acids. The V gene's germline CDR1 is SGHVS and CDR2 FNYEAQ. The V segment lost 3 bases and the J segment 2 bases; nucleotides outside the gene matches: 3. CDR3 region: CASSLGQGGTYEQYF. The CDR3 nucleotides are TGTGCCAGCAGCTTGGGACAGGGGGGAACCTACGAGCAGTACTTC.

This chain joins TRBV19 and TRBJ1-1; possibly TRBD1 for D (6 bases). Germline CDR1 is LNHDA and CDR2 is SQIVND (reference sequence). The CDR3 contains 14 residues. With 8 bases removed from V and 1 base from J, the gap between germline ends came to 14 bases. The CDR3: CASGTQGSNTEAFF. The CDR3 DNA reads as TGTGCCAGTGGAACACAGGGATCGAACACTGAAGCTTTCTTT.

The DNA of the CDR3 is TGCGCCAGCAGCCCGTATCCGGGACAGGGGGCAGATACGCAGTATTTT. It yields the protein CASSPYPGQGADTQYF. The rearrangement uses TRBV5-1 and TRBJ2-3, with 11 bases lining up with TRBD1. Germline trimming cut 4 bases from V and 4 bases from J; bases unmatched to any gene: 8. The germline V gene encodes CDR1 SGHRS and CDR2 YFSETQ. CDR3 size: 16 residues.

V is TRBV19 and J is TRBJ1-1; 9 bases are shared with TRBD1. The CDR3 is 15 residues long. CDR1 and CDR2 (germline): LNHDA, SQIVND (reference sequence). The V gene end was trimmed by 7 bases and the J gene end by 7 bases; junction bases not matched to a gene: 13. The CDR3 region is CASTKPRQGGGEAFF. The CDR3 nucleotides are TGTGCCAGTACTAAACCTCGACAGGGGGGAGGTGAAGCTTTCTTT. Full variable domain (missing parts from reference TRBV19 and TRBJ1-1): DGGITQSPKYLFRKEGQNVTLSCEQNLNHDAMYWYRQDPGQGLRLIYYSQIVNDFQKGDIAEGYSVSREKKESFPLTVTSAQKNPTAFYLCASTKPRQGGGEAFFGQGTRLTVV.

The chain is built from TRBV7-6 and TRBJ2-2; D may be TRBD2 (6 bases). CDR3 length: 15 amino acids. From germline, CDR1 is SGHVS and CDR2 FNYEAQ. V lost 0 bases to trimming and J lost 1 base, with 6 bases between them. The CDR3 loop reads CASSLAGGNTGELFF. In DNA, the CDR3 is TGTGCCAGCAGCTTAGCCGGGGGGAACACCGGGGAGCTGTTTTTT.

V usage is TRBV11-3 and J usage is TRBJ2-7, with TRBD1 as a possible D gene (7 bases). CDR3 size: 13 residues. V lost 7 bases and J 7 bases, leaving 17 bases between the germline ends. Germline values: CDR1 SGHNT, CDR2 YENEEA. This CDR3 reads CASTFRGVREQYF. CDR3 DNA: TGTGCCAGCACCTTCAGGGGGGTTAGGGAGCAGTACTTC. The full variable domain, in which reference TRBV11-3 and TRBJ2-7 provide the parts outside the CDR3, is EAGVVQSPRYKIIEKKQPVAFWCNPISGHNTLYWYLQNLGQGPELLIRYENEEAVDDSQLPKDRFSAERLKGVDSTLKIQPAELGDSAVYLCASTFRGVREQYFGPGTRLTVT.

This sequence joins TRBV11-2 and TRBJ2-7, with 11 bases that match TRBD2. The V gene's germline CDR1 is SGHAT and CDR2 FQNNGV. V gave up 1 base and J gave up 3 bases; unmatched junction bases: 2. This CDR3 contains 15 residues. The CDR3 here is CASSLALAGGYEQYF. For the CDR3, the DNA is TGTGCCAGCAGCTTAGCGCTAGCGGGAGGCTACGAGCAGTACTTC.